The 32 T cell receptor beta chains below were found in one sample sequenced in a study of T cells in Graves' hyperthyroidism and ophthalmopathy. TCR beta CDR3 regions were amplified from RNA. TCR CDR3 underwent first-round RT-PCR with the HTBI primer set. TCRdb re-derived calls from the multiplex PCR reads in MiXCR, one entry per CDR3 protein. The sample has about 500,000 distinct CDR3 sequences, over 15% seen once. Sequencing was carried out using blood. The receptors shown here come from a woman aged 18-35 years with Graves' hyperthyroidism.

This clonotype was seen a few times. This chain links TRBV20-1 with TRBJ1-1; unclear D gene. V lost 1 base and J 2 bases, leaving 11 bases between the germline ends. Looked up from germline, CDR1 is DFQATT and CDR2 is SNEGSKA (reference sequence). This CDR3 has 14 amino acids. CDR3 sequence (DNA): TGCAGTGCTAGAGTCACTCAAGGAAACACTGAAGCTTTCTTT. It specifies CSARVTQGNTEAFF.

V and J are TRBV29-1 and TRBJ2-1, with 7 bases matching TRBD2. Germline V gene sequence: CDR1 SQVTM, CDR2 ANQGSEA. The length of the CDR3 is 14 residues. V shed 2 bases, J shed 4 bases, and the junction held 5 bases outside the gene matches. In DNA form, the CDR3 reads TGCAGCGTTGAAACCAGCGGGACGTACAATGAGCAGTTCTTC. This encodes CSVETSGTYNEQFF.

This clonotype was counted at least ten times. V usage is TRBV6-5 and J usage is TRBJ2-7, with TRBD1 matching over 7 bases. Germline values: CDR1 MNHEY, CDR2 SVGAGI. The V segment lost 7 bases and the J segment 2 bases; nucleotides outside the gene matches: 8. This CDR3 has 14 residues. CDR3 coding DNA: TGTGCCAGCACCAAGGACAGGCGCACCTACGAGCAGTACTTC. Its protein product is CASTKDRRTYEQYF.

This clonotype was counted between two and nine times. This sequence joins TRBV5-4 and TRBJ1-1; TRBD1 aligns across 8 bases. This CDR3 is built from 16 residues. The J segment lost 0 bases and the V segment lost 4 bases, leaving 8 bases of the junction unmatched. Germline CDR1 and CDR2: SGHNT and YYREEE (reference sequence). This CDR3 is CASSRSTGALNTEAFF. The DNA of the CDR3 is TGTGCCAGCAGCAGATCGACAGGGGCGCTGAACACTGAAGCTTTCTTT.

This clonotype has a count of ten or more. The chain is built from TRBV20-1 and TRBJ2-5; possible D gene TRBD2, 5 bases. Trimming left V 2 bases short and J 5 bases short, with 9 bases between. This CDR3 region has 12 residues. CDR1 is DFQATT, CDR2 SNEGSKA, per germline (reference sequence). The CDR3 bases are TGCAGTGCTAGACAACTAGGGGAGACCCAGTACTTC. It encodes CSARQLGETQYF.

V is TRBV6-1 and J is TRBJ1-5, with D possibly TRBD1 on 6 matching bases. The CDR3 has 15 residues. The V and J ends lost 6 bases and 0 bases respectively, with 12 bases between them. Germline values: CDR1 MNHNS, CDR2 SASEGT. The CDR3 DNA reads TGTGCCAGCAGCAGCAGGGGTGGTAGCAATCAGCCCCAGCATTTT. Translation: CASSSRGGSNQPQHF.

This clonotype was counted many times. The chain couples TRBV24-1 to TRBJ1-1, with a possible D match to TRBD1 (6 bases). The ends were cut back, 3 bases at V and 6 bases at J, with 13 bases in the middle. This CDR3 comprises 14 residues. Germline-derived CDR1 and CDR2 are KGHDR and SFDVKD. In nucleotides, the CDR3 is TGTGCCACCAGTGATACCCGACAGGACGCTGAAGCTTTCTTT. This sequence encodes CATSDTRQDAEAFF.

This chain connects TRBV5-1 to TRBJ2-4; TRBD2 matches 7 bases. The CDR3 consists of 19 residues. V dropped 3 bases and J dropped 3; count of bases not matched to a gene: 18. CDR1 and CDR2 (germline): SGHRS, YFSETQ. The CDR3 nucleotides are TGCGCCAGCAGCTCGCCGGAGCGGGCTTCCCCGGGAGGCAAAAACATTCAGTACTTC. Residues: CASSSPERASPGGKNIQYF.

The chain is built from TRBV30 and TRBJ2-1; 14 bases are shared with TRBD2. The germline V gene has CDR1 GTSNPN and CDR2 SVGIG (reference sequence). The CDR3 runs to 16 residues. J gave up 8 bases and V 4 bases, and 10 bases lay outside the gene matches. The CDR3 sequence is CAWTPGLAGGFDEQFF. The CDR3 DNA is TGTGCCTGGACCCCCGGACTAGCGGGAGGTTTCGATGAGCAGTTCTTC.

There are many counts of this clonotype. The chain joins TRBV11-2 to TRBJ2-1, with D tentatively TRBD2 (6 bases). The V end lost 4 bases, the J end lost 0 bases, and 19 bases lay between the germline ends. The CDR3 runs to 18 residues. Germline V gene data show CDR1 as SGHAT and CDR2 as FQNNGV. CDR3 bases: TGTGCCAGCAGCTCACGACCTACGGGGGTTCGCTCCTACAATGAGCAGTTCTTC. Translation: CASSSRPTGVRSYNEQFF.

This clonotype was detected many times. The V gene is TRBV20-1, the J gene TRBJ2-3, with TRBD1 identical over 7 bases. The CDR3 consists of 13 residues. The germline V gene encodes CDR1 DFQATT and CDR2 SNEGSKA (reference sequence). Germline trimming cut 6 bases from V and 2 bases from J; bases unmatched to any gene: 5. This chain's CDR3 is CSAWTGITDTQYF. Here the CDR3 DNA reads TGCAGTGCCTGGACAGGCATCACAGATACGCAGTATTTT.

This clonotype was found many times. The gene calls are TRBV6-1 and TRBJ1-2, with TRBD1 matching 7 bases. Germline values: CDR1 MNHNS, CDR2 SASEGT. Trimming at V came to 5 bases and at J to 5 bases, leaving 5 bases not matched to a gene. The CDR3 length is 13 residues. CDR3 in amino acids: CASSFEQGYGYTF. DNA of the CDR3: TGTGCCAGCAGTTTCGAACAGGGGTATGGCTACACCTTC.

Only a few counts were recorded for this clonotype. This chain connects TRBV6-2 or TRBV6-3 to TRBJ1-5; 8 nucleotides line up with TRBD1. The CDR3 is 18 residues long. The V and J ends lost 2 bases and 0 bases, in that order; junction bases with no gene match: 9. Germline V CDR1 and CDR2: MNHEY, SVGEGT. CDR3: CASSYPSGTGYSNQPQHF. Here the CDR3 DNA reads TGTGCCAGCAGTTACCCTTCGGGGACAGGTTATAGCAATCAGCCCCAGCATTTT.

The chain has TRBV3-1 and TRBJ2-7; 7 bases map to TRBD1. V gave up 4 bases and J gave up 2 bases; unmatched junction bases: 14. The V gene's germline CDR1 is LGHDT and CDR2 YNNKEL (reference sequence). This CDR3 is 17 amino acids long. CDR3 nucleotide sequence: TGTGCCAGCAGCCCGCCAGACCAGACAGGGTCACCCTACGAGCAGTACTTC. This translates into CASSPPDQTGSPYEQYF.

Comments on this clonotype: Just one base apart from a much larger clone, this may be a read error. The chain has TRBV3-1 and TRBJ2-3, with D perhaps being TRBD1 or TRBD2 (6 bases each). Germline V gene lookup returns CDR1 LGHDT and CDR2 YNNKEL (reference sequence). The V and J ends lost 5 bases and 8 bases respectively, with 26 bases between them. The CDR3 consists of 17 residues. The CDR3 protein is CASSKAARRGRYGTQYF. The CDR3 DNA is TGTGCCAGCAGCAAAGCGGCTAGGAGGGGGAGATATGGTACGCAGTATTTT.

This clonotype was seen many times. This chain joins TRBV13 and TRBJ1-1, with unresolved D. The CDR3 runs 17 residues. The ends were cut back, 8 bases at V and 1 base at J, with 23 bases in the middle. The germline CDR1 and CDR2 sequences are PRHDT and FYEKMQ (reference sequence). CDR3 sequence: CASLRGYGISANTEAFF. The DNA for the CDR3 is TGTGCCAGCTTGCGGGGTTATGGGATCTCGGCGAACACTGAAGCTTTCTTT.

The J gene is TRBJ2-4, the V gene TRBV5-6; D may be TRBD2 (5 bases). Trimming pared 4 bases from V and 0 bases from J, leaving 14 bases between. Germline CDR1 and CDR2: SGHDT and YYEEEE. This CDR3 region has 16 residues. The CDR3 sequence is CASSDGGQVAKNIQYF. In DNA form, the CDR3 reads TGTGCCAGCAGCGACGGAGGCCAAGTAGCCAAAAACATTCAGTACTTC.

Ten or more counts support this clonotype. The J gene is TRBJ2-5, the V gene TRBV20-1; D gene ambiguous. The CDR3 covers 10 residues. The germline V and J ends were trimmed by 4 bases and 5 bases, with 5 bases remaining between them. Germline values: CDR1 DFQATT, CDR2 SNEGSKA (reference sequence). The CDR3 sequence: CSATWETQYF. The CDR3 bases are TGCAGTGCTACTTGGGAGACCCAGTACTTC.

V and J are TRBV12-3 or TRBV12-4 and TRBJ2-7, with 7 bases identical to TRBD2. The CDR3 is 13 amino acids. Trimming cost V 5 bases and J 7 bases; bases outside gene matches: 8. The CDR3 coding sequence is TGTGCCAGCAGTAAAGGACGGCGGGAGGAGCAGTACTTC. It yields the protein CASSKGRREEQYF.

This clonotype was observed at least ten times. The chain links TRBV28 to TRBJ2-2, with TRBD2 matching 9 bases. Germline V lookup: CDR1 MDHEN, CDR2 SYDVKM. The CDR3 loop spans 20 amino acids. The V gene end was trimmed by 10 bases and the J gene end by 8 bases; junction bases not matched to a gene: 29. The CDR3 DNA sequence: TGTGCCACTCGAAAACCACCCGGGACTAGCAAGAAAGGCTCTCAGGGGGAGCTGTTTTTT. Its protein is CATRKPPGTSKKGSQGELFF.

The CDR3 DNA follows: TGTGCCAGCAGCTTAGAACTAGCGACCACCGGGGAGCTGTTTTTT. It is translated as CASSLELATTGELFF. The rearrangement links TRBV7-2 to TRBJ2-2; TRBD2 agrees at 7 bases. The CDR3 spans 15 residues. Germline V CDR1 and CDR2: SGHTA, FQGNSA. The V and J ends lost 1 base and 4 bases, in that order; junction bases with no gene match: 3.

This clonotype has at least ten counts. The chain links TRBV7-9 to TRBJ1-1, with TRBD1 matching 7 bases. This CDR3 contains 14 residues. Germline loops: CDR1 SEHNR, CDR2 FQNEAQ (reference sequence). The trim removed 3 bases at V and 5 bases at J, leaving 6 bases unmatched. The CDR3 reads CASSLRQGMTEAFF. The CDR3 nucleotides read TGTGCCAGCAGCTTGAGACAGGGTATGACTGAAGCTTTCTTT.

This clonotype was picked up a small number of times. The chain carries TRBV2 and TRBJ2-3; unclear D gene. The CDR3 runs to 13 residues. Between the trimmed V and J ends, which lost 1 base and 6 bases, there was a span of 8 bases. Germline CDR1 reads SNHLY; CDR2 reads FYNNEI. CDR3 in DNA: TGTGCCAGCAGTGAAGGGCTGGCGGATACGCAGTATTTT. Protein: CASSEGLADTQYF. Based on the CDR3 plus reference TRBV2 and TRBJ2-3, the full variable domain is EPEVTQTPSHQVTQMGQEVILRCVPISNHLYFYWYRQILGQKVEFLVSFYNNEISEKSEIFDDQFSVERPDGSNFTLKIRSTKLEDSAMYFCASSEGLADTQYFGPGTRLTVL.

In regard to this clonotype: A single base separates this from a much larger clone, so it may be a read error. The V and J genes are TRBV12-3 or TRBV12-4 and TRBJ2-1; 7 bases are shared with TRBD1. The CDR3 totals 14 residues. The V and J ends lost 5 bases and 10 bases, in that order; junction bases with no gene match: 11. The CDR3 loop is CASSRNGGQNEQFF. The DNA of the CDR3 is TGTGCCAGCAGTCGTAATGGGGGACAGAACGAGCAGTTCTTC.

A few counts support this clonotype. CDR3 protein: CASSLEGRGYEQYF. The CDR3 DNA follows: TGTGCCAGCAGCTTAGAAGGGCGTGGGTACGAGCAGTACTTC. V is TRBV7-9 and J is TRBJ2-7; no definite D call. The ends were cut back, 1 base at V and 4 bases at J, with 11 bases in the middle. CDR1 SEHNR and CDR2 FQNEAQ come from the germline V gene (reference sequence). CDR3 length: 14 residues. Full variable domain (rest looked up from reference TRBV7-9 and TRBJ2-7): DTGVSQNPRHKITKRGQNVTFRCDPISEHNRLYWYRQTLGQGPEFLTYFQNEAQLEKSRLLSDRFSAERPKGSFSTLEIQRTEQGDSAMYLCASSLEGRGYEQYFGPGTRLTVT.

The chain links TRBV29-1 to TRBJ1-1; 9 bases map to TRBD1. Germline V gene sequence: CDR1 SQVTM, CDR2 ANQGSEA. The CDR3 has 12 amino acids. The ends lost 7 bases at V and 4 bases at J; junction bases unmatched: 4. CDR3 amino acids: CSGTGGGTEAFF. The CDR3 coding sequence is TGCAGCGGTACAGGGGGCGGCACTGAAGCTTTCTTT.

This clonotype has only a few counts. The chain uses TRBV7-9 and TRBJ2-3, with 9 bases aligning to TRBD2. V shed 6 bases and J 3 bases; nucleotides not matched to a gene: 16. CDR1 and CDR2 from the germline V gene are SEHNR and FQNEAQ (reference sequence). CDR3 length equals 18 residues. CDR3 protein: CASRLRTVVAGGTDTQYF. The CDR3 DNA reads TGTGCCAGCAGATTGCGTACCGTAGTTGCGGGGGGGACAGATACGCAGTATTTT. The entire variable domain, with the rest obtained from reference TRBV7-9 and TRBJ2-3, is as follows: DTGVSQNPRHKITKRGQNVTFRCDPISEHNRLYWYRQTLGQGPEFLTYFQNEAQLEKSRLLSDRFSAERPKGSFSTLEIQRTEQGDSAMYLCASRLRTVVAGGTDTQYFGPGTRLTVL.

This clonotype was seen only once. The chain joins TRBV19 to TRBJ2-1, with D maybe TRBD1 (6 bases). Trimming cost V 0 bases and J 3 bases, with 6 bases left between them. The CDR3 has 14 residues. Per the germline V gene, CDR1 is LNHDA and CDR2 is SQIVND (reference sequence). CDR3: CASSIETGYNEQFF. The CDR3 DNA reads TGTGCCAGTAGTATAGAGACAGGCTACAATGAGCAGTTCTTC.

The chain recombines TRBV7-9 with TRBJ2-3; possible D gene TRBD1, 5 bases. Looked up from germline, CDR1 is SEHNR and CDR2 is FQNEAQ (reference sequence). Trimming removed 3 bases from V and 5 bases from J, with 12 bases in between. The CDR3 is made up of 14 amino acids. The CDR3 coding sequence is TGTGCCAGCAGCTTTTGGGGCCTCATAGATACGCAGTATTTT. This sequence encodes CASSFWGLIDTQYF.

CDR3 sequence: CASSPPPSGGRKDTQYF. DNA of the CDR3: TGTGCCAGCAGCCCACCGCCCAGCGGGGGGCGTAAAGATACGCAGTATTTT. This chain connects TRBV5-4 to TRBJ2-3, with 9 bases lining up with TRBD2. The V and J ends lost 4 bases and 5 bases, in that order; junction bases with no gene match: 14. Germline V CDR1 and CDR2: SGHNT, YYREEE (reference sequence). The CDR3 sequence is 17 residues long.

This clonotype was recorded at least ten times. V gene TRBV12-3 or TRBV12-4 combines with J gene TRBJ1-5; the D gene is possibly TRBD1 (5 bases). The CDR3 runs 14 residues. V was clipped by 7 bases and J by 5 bases, with 15 bases between them. For the CDR3, the DNA is TGTGCCAGCACAAAGGCAGGGAAGGATCAGCCCCAGCATTTT. Translation: CASTKAGKDQPQHF.

V and J are TRBV11-2 and TRBJ2-7, with TRBD2 matching 13 bases. Germline V gene sequence: CDR1 SGHAT, CDR2 FQNNGV. CDR3 size: 18 residues. The junction had 10 bases not matched to a gene; V was cut back by 5 bases and J by 0 bases. DNA of the CDR3: TGTGCCAGCAGCAGAAGGATACTAGCGGGAGGGAGCTCCTACGAGCAGTACTTC. The encoded protein is CASSRRILAGGSSYEQYF.